One and the same sample provided the 15 T cell receptor beta chains below, sequenced in a study of post-analysis software for immune sequencing data. The study, taken as a whole, reports: About five TRBV segments (TRBV5-6, TRBV5-1 and TRBV20-1 among them) occurred more frequently in patients than in controls.

cDNA libraries of TCR beta carried unique molecular identifiers. MiXCR, run by TCRdb on the PCR reads, gives a single entry per CDR3 protein. The data contain 250,000 to 300,000 distinct CDR3 sequences, 36% of them singletons. These receptors are not linked to any known antigen. The sample was blood. The receptors derive from a girl aged 5-17 years with multiple sclerosis.

The rearrangement joins TRBV5-1 to TRBJ2-7, with D unclear. Germline V lookup: CDR1 SGHRS, CDR2 YFSETQ. The CDR3 has 16 amino acids. Trimming removed 4 bases at V and 5 bases at J, with 22 bases between. CDR3 DNA: TGCGCCAGCAGCCCGGGTAGGACCCAGAATCTCCACGAGCAGTACTTC. It encodes CASSPGRTQNLHEQYF.

Only a few counts were recorded for this clonotype. The J gene is TRBJ2-7, the V gene TRBV20-1, with D possibly TRBD2 on 5 matching bases. Germline V gene data show CDR1 as DFQATT and CDR2 as SNEGSKA (reference sequence). Trimming removed 0 bases at V and 0 bases at J, with 15 bases between. The length of the CDR3 is 16 residues. The CDR3: CSARDGGRLSSYEQYF. CDR3 nucleotides: TGCAGTGCTAGAGATGGTGGGAGATTGAGCTCCTACGAGCAGTACTTC.

This clonotype was picked up many times. This sequence joins TRBV3-1 and TRBJ2-3; possibly TRBD1 for D (5 bases). Deletions cut 1 base from V and 5 bases from J, with 16 bases between. The germline V gene has CDR1 LGHDT and CDR2 YNNKEL (reference sequence). CDR3 length: 16 residues. The CDR3 sequence: CASSQGWQGKGDTQYF. The CDR3 region has the DNA TGTGCCAGCAGCCAAGGTTGGCAGGGCAAAGGAGATACGCAGTATTTT.

The chain uses TRBV2 and TRBJ1-4; D uncertain. V lost 5 bases and J 0 bases, leaving 10 bases between the germline ends. Germline assignment: CDR1 SNHLY and CDR2 FYNNEI. There are 15 residues in the CDR3. DNA for the CDR3: TGTGCCAGCAGTAGAGCGGGGTCAACTAATGAAAAACTGTTTTTT. Residues: CASSRAGSTNEKLFF.

The V and J genes are TRBV28 and TRBJ1-4; D ambiguous. The CDR3 totals 13 residues. Germline loops: CDR1 MDHEN, CDR2 SYDVKM. V was trimmed by 5 bases and J by 8 bases, leaving 12 bases between them. The CDR3 sequence: CASSTPGSEKLFF. The CDR3, as DNA: TGTGCCAGCAGTACCCCAGGTTCGGAAAAACTGTTTTTT. Full variable domain (rest looked up from reference TRBV28 and TRBJ1-4): DVKVTQSSRYLVKRTGEKVFLECVQDMDHENMFWYRQDPGLGLRLIYFSYDVKMKEKGDIPEGYSVSREKKERFSLILESASTNQTSMYLCASSTPGSEKLFFGSGTQLSVL.

This clonotype was found once. V is TRBV15 and J is TRBJ2-5; D ambiguous. The assigned J gene may be wrong: the sequence end matches TRBJ2-7 better. Germline CDR1 and CDR2: LNHNV and YYDKDF (reference sequence). The CDR3 is 14 residues long. For the CDR3, the DNA is TGTGCCACCAGCAGAGATCCAGGCTCCTACGAGCAGTACTTC. Encoded protein: CATSRDPGSYEQYF.

As for this clonotype: A much more abundant neighbour one base away suggests this may be a read error. The chain employs TRBV19 and TRBJ2-1, with D uncertain. Germline CDR1 LNHDA, CDR2 SQIVND (reference sequence). V was trimmed by 9 bases and J by 2 bases, leaving 11 bases between them. CDR3 length: 13 residues. This CDR3 is CARKDQTYNEQFF. The CDR3 region has the DNA TGTGCCAGGAAGGACCAAACCTACAATGAGCAGTTCTTC.

This clonotype was seen at least ten times. The chain uses TRBV5-1 and TRBJ1-2; possible D gene TRBD1, 6 bases. Germline CDR1 reads SGHRS; CDR2 reads YFSETQ. V lost 5 bases, J lost 2 bases, and 13 bases lay in between. The CDR3 has 14 amino acids. Here the CDR3 reads CASRVSTGNYGYTF. The CDR3, as DNA: TGCGCCAGCAGAGTGTCCACAGGGAACTATGGCTACACCTTC.

This clonotype has at least ten counts. DNA for the CDR3: TGTGCCAGCAGTCGGGACGGACAAGAGACCCAGTACTTC. Its protein is CASSRDGQETQYF. The J gene is TRBJ2-5, the V gene TRBV6-1, with D perhaps TRBD1 or TRBD2 (5 bases each). V gave up 5 bases and J gave up 2 bases, with 9 bases separating them. This CDR3 has 13 residues. In germline, CDR1 is MNHNS, CDR2 SASEGT.

The rearrangement uses TRBV6-1 and TRBJ2-7; 8 nucleotides align to TRBD1. Germline V gene sequence: CDR1 MNHNS, CDR2 SASEGT. This CDR3 is 14 amino acids long. V trimming: 3 bases; J trimming: 2 bases; junction bases outside the gene matches: 3. Written as DNA, the CDR3 is TGTGCCAGCAGTGACCCAGGGGGCCCCTACGAGCAGTACTTC. It is translated as CASSDPGGPYEQYF.

The chain recombines TRBV5-5 with TRBJ1-5; no definite D call. Trimming pared 1 base from V and 1 base from J, leaving 6 bases between. This CDR3 has 14 amino acids. Germline CDR1 reads SGHKS; CDR2 reads YYEKEE (reference sequence). CDR3 region: CASSLKHSNQPQHF. The CDR3 region has the DNA TGTGCCAGCAGCTTGAAACACAGCAATCAGCCCCAGCATTTT.

The table lists this clonotype with many counts. This rearrangement joins TRBV6-6 to TRBJ1-5, with 9 bases lining up with TRBD1. The length of the CDR3 is 15 residues. Germline V gene lookup returns CDR1 MNHNY and CDR2 SVGAGI (reference sequence). The trim removed 4 bases at V and 5 bases at J, leaving 6 bases unmatched. The CDR3 is CASSWPGQGYQPQHF. The CDR3 bases are TGTGCCAGCAGTTGGCCGGGACAGGGTTATCAGCCCCAGCATTTT.

This clonotype was seen a handful of times. The J gene is TRBJ2-5, the V gene TRBV6-2 or TRBV6-3; D is perhaps TRBD1 (6 bases). With 6 bases removed from V and 1 base from J, the gap between germline ends came to 12 bases. Germline CDR1 and CDR2: MNHEY and SVGEGT. The CDR3 is 14 amino acids. The chain's CDR3 is CASRYVDSQETQYF. CDR3 sequence (DNA): TGTGCCAGCAGGTACGTGGACAGCCAAGAGACCCAGTACTTC.

This clonotype has ten or more counts. The chain couples TRBV29-1 to TRBJ2-3; 9 nucleotides agree with TRBD2. Germline-derived CDR1 and CDR2 are SQVTM and ANQGSEA. The CDR3 spans 16 residues. V gave up 4 bases and J gave up 2 bases; unmatched junction bases: 10. Written as DNA, the CDR3 is TGCAGCGTTGTAACTCCGACTAGCGGTAACACAGATACGCAGTATTTT. It translates to CSVVTPTSGNTDTQYF.

Comment on this clonotype: A much bigger clone sits one base away, suggesting this may be a read error. The chain is built from TRBV20-1 and TRBJ1-2; no firm D call. The V gene's germline CDR1 is DFQATT and CDR2 SNEGSKA (reference sequence). The CDR3 runs 12 residues. The ends were cut back, 6 bases at V and 8 bases at J, with 16 bases in the middle. The CDR3 reads CSATQRALGYTF. The CDR3 DNA reads as TGCAGTGCAACACAGAGGGCGCTCGGCTACACCTTC.